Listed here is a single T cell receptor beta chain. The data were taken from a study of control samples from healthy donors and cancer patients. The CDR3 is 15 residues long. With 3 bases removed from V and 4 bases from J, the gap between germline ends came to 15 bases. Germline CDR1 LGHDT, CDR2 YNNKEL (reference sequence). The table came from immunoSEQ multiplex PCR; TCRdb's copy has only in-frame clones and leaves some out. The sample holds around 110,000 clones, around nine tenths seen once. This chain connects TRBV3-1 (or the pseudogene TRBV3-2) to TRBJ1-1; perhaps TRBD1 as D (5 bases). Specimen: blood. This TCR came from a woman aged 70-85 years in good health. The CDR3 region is CASSHAGTPGTEAFF. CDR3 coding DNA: TGTGCCAGCAGCCACGCCGGGACGCCTGGCACTGAAGCTTTCTTT.